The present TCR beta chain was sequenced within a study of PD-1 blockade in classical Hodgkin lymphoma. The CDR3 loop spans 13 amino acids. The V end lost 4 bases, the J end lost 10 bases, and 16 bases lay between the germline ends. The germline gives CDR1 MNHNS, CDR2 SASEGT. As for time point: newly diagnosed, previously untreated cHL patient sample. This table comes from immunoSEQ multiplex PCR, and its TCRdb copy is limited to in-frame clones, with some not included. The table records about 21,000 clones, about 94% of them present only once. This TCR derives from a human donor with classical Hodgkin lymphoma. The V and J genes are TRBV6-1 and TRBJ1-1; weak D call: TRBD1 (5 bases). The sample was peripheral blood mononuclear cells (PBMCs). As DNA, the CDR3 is TGTGCCAGCAGTGTTCAGCGTAATCAGGGAGCTTTCTTT. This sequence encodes CASSVQRNQGAFF.